The 32 T cell receptor beta chains given below trace back to one sample, sequenced in a study of T-cell memory formation after mild COVID-19. TCRdb reanalysed the 5' RACE reads using MiXCR and keeps one entry per CDR3 protein. There are roughly 400,000 distinct CDR3 sequences in the sample; more than 20% occur only once, and 8.8% lies in the top ten. The material sequenced was PBMCs or a T cell subset sorted from them (not recorded which). The origin of the receptors is an adult woman who had mild COVID-19 (a few samples of this study predate the infection). Cell type and time point are not known.

This clonotype was counted a few times. This chain connects TRBV7-2 to TRBJ2-3; 9 nucleotides match TRBD2. The ends lost 4 bases at V and 1 base at J; junction bases unmatched: 12. In germline, CDR1 is SGHTA, CDR2 FQGNSA. The CDR3 length is 18 residues. The CDR3 DNA reads as TGTGCCAGCAGCTCTTTAGCGGGAGTTTATCGGGGCACAGATACGCAGTATTTT. It is translated as CASSSLAGVYRGTDTQYF. The whole variable domain, filled in from reference TRBV7-2 and TRBJ2-3, reads GAGVSQSPSNKVTEKGKDVELRCDPISGHTALYWYRQSLGQGLEFLIYFQGNSAPDKSGLPSDRFSAERTGGSVSTLTIQRTQQEDSAVYLCASSSLAGVYRGTDTQYFGPGTRLTVL.

The gene calls are TRBV5-5 and TRBJ1-2, with a weak D call TRBD1 (5 bases). The germline V gene has CDR1 SGHKS and CDR2 YYEKEE (reference sequence). Trimming cost V 2 bases and J 4 bases, with 15 bases left between them. CDR3 length: 15 amino acids. For the CDR3, the DNA is TGTGCCAGCAGCTTAACTCCCCAGGGTCGCTATGGCTACACCTTC. Translating gives CASSLTPQGRYGYTF.

This clonotype was seen more than once but under ten times. This chain links TRBV14 with TRBJ1-2, with D uncertain. Germline assignment: CDR1 SGHDN and CDR2 FVKESK. This CDR3 has 15 amino acids. The V end was cut by 0 bases, the J end by 6 bases, with 14 bases between. Here the CDR3 DNA reads TGTGCCAGCAGCCAAGAATGGTCGGGTTCGGATGGCTACACCTTC. Protein: CASSQEWSGSDGYTF.

The chain couples TRBV5-4 to TRBJ2-3; 8 nucleotides agree with TRBD2. From germline, CDR1 is SGHNT and CDR2 YYREEE (reference sequence). The CDR3 sequence is 17 residues long. J was trimmed by 7 bases and V by 0 bases; bases with no gene match: 13. CDR3 in amino acids: CASSLASGGGLSNTQYF. CDR3 DNA sequence: TGTGCCAGCAGCTTGGCCTCCGGGGGGGGCTTAAGTAATACGCAGTATTTT.

The rearrangement links TRBV20-1 to TRBJ1-2; D is possibly TRBD1 (5 bases). The CDR3 extends over 16 amino acids. From germline, CDR1 is DFQATT and CDR2 SNEGSKA (reference sequence). V lost 2 bases, J lost 6 bases, and 22 bases lay in between. CDR3 sequence: CSARKRGGKLPDGYTF. The CDR3, as DNA: TGCAGTGCTAGAAAACGGGGGGGGAAGCTCCCGGATGGCTACACCTTC.

This clonotype was found a few times. The chain recombines TRBV11-3 with TRBJ2-1; perhaps TRBD2 as D (5 bases). Germline lookup yields CDR1 SGHNT and CDR2 YENEEA. CDR3 length: 15 amino acids. The V and J ends lost 6 bases and 12 bases respectively, with 24 bases between them. The CDR3 sequence is CASSKDGETGFGQFF. DNA for the CDR3: TGTGCCAGCAGTAAAGACGGCGAAACGGGGTTTGGGCAGTTCTTC.

This clonotype was seen only a few times. The chain employs TRBV4-1 and TRBJ2-7, with 12 bases aligning to TRBD1. Germline lookup yields CDR1 MGHRA and CDR2 YSYEKL. CDR3 size: 18 residues. Unmatched junction bases numbered 13, after V lost 2 bases and J lost 5 bases. CDR3 sequence (DNA): TGCGCCAGCAGCCAAACCGGGACAGGGGGCGCCTTTATCCACGAGCAGTACTTC. This translates into CASSQTGTGGAFIHEQYF.

This chain connects TRBV7-9 to TRBJ2-5; tentatively, D is TRBD1 (6 bases). The length of the CDR3 is 15 residues. The germline gives CDR1 SEHNR, CDR2 FQNEAQ (reference sequence). V lost 1 base to trimming and J lost 5 bases, with 14 bases between them. The CDR3 nucleotides are TGTGCCAGCAGCTTAGGTTACAGGGAGTTGGAGACCCAGTACTTC. Translating gives CASSLGYRELETQYF.

This clonotype has a handful of counts. This chain links TRBV5-1 with TRBJ2-7; 10 positions agree with TRBD1. This CDR3 has 15 residues. Per germline, CDR1 SGHRS and CDR2 YFSETQ. V gave up 3 bases and J gave up 4 bases; unmatched junction bases: 7. The CDR3 loop is CASSSPGQGIYEQYF. DNA of the CDR3: TGCGCCAGCAGCTCCCCGGGACAGGGGATTTACGAGCAGTACTTC.

This clonotype came up once. V and J are TRBV6-1 and TRBJ2-5; D perhaps matches TRBD2 (7 bases). Trimming took 8 bases from V and 4 from J, leaving 17 bases between them. Germline V gene data show CDR1 as MNHNS and CDR2 as SASEGT. The CDR3 covers 14 residues. The CDR3 region is CASGPHGGLETQYF. CDR3 DNA sequence: TGTGCCAGCGGGCCCCACGGGGGGCTAGAGACCCAGTACTTC.

This clonotype has only a few counts. The CDR3 DNA is TGTGCCAGCAGTCCTGCCCCGGGACAGGGATCGTTAGTGGTCAATGAGCAGTTCTTC. Its protein is CASSPAPGQGSLVVNEQFF. The chain links TRBV2 to TRBJ2-1; 9 bases align to TRBD1. Trimming removed 5 bases from V and 6 bases from J; junction bases left unmatched: 20. CDR3 size: 19 residues. Germline values: CDR1 SNHLY, CDR2 FYNNEI.

The chain has TRBV9 and TRBJ1-1; perhaps TRBD1 as D (5 bases). V was shortened by 3 bases and J by 1 base, with 13 bases between the two germline ends. The CDR3 extends over 15 amino acids. The V gene's germline CDR1 is SGDLS and CDR2 YYNGEE. The CDR3 region is CASSDGARGNTEAFF. As DNA, the CDR3 is TGTGCCAGCAGCGATGGGGCGAGGGGGAACACTGAAGCTTTCTTT.

The rearrangement joins TRBV19 to TRBJ1-1; TRBD1 might be the D (5 bases). From germline, CDR1 is LNHDA and CDR2 SQIVND (reference sequence). V lost 3 bases and J 8 bases, leaving 16 bases between the germline ends. The length of the CDR3 is 14 residues. CDR3 amino acids: CASSIPRQPREAFF. CDR3 DNA: TGTGCCAGTAGTATCCCAAGACAGCCACGAGAAGCTTTCTTT.

This clonotype was counted only a few times. The chain carries TRBV18 and TRBJ1-2; 9 bases are shared with TRBD1. Germline V gene data show CDR1 as KGHSH and CDR2 as LQKENI. This CDR3 region has 16 residues. Trimming removed 4 bases from V and 4 bases from J; junction bases left unmatched: 10. CDR3 coding DNA: TGTGCCAGCTCACAGGATACTACAGGGGGCTCCTATGGCTACACCTTC. It codes for CASSQDTTGGSYGYTF.

The chain has TRBV6-1 and TRBJ1-5, with TRBD1 matching 7 bases. The CDR3 spans 13 residues. Losses at the gene ends were 6 bases for V and 5 bases for J; bases not matched to a gene: 4. From germline, CDR1 is MNHNS and CDR2 SASEGT. The CDR3 spells CASSRTGYQPQHF. CDR3 nucleotides: TGTGCCAGCAGCCGGACAGGCTATCAGCCCCAGCATTTT.

The chain couples TRBV6-5 to TRBJ1-1; 7 positions agree with TRBD1. This CDR3 is 17 amino acids long. V dropped 6 bases and J dropped 1; count of bases not matched to a gene: 14. Germline V gene sequence: CDR1 MNHEY, CDR2 SVGAGI. Written as DNA, the CDR3 is TGTGCCAGCAGAAGACAGGGTGTGGGGGGACCGAACACTGAAGCTTTCTTT. It yields the protein CASRRQGVGGPNTEAFF.

V usage is TRBV7-2 and J usage is TRBJ2-3, with 7 bases lining up with TRBD2. The length of the CDR3 is 17 residues. V lost 5 bases and J lost 6; bases outside the gene matches: 17. The V gene's germline CDR1 is SGHTA and CDR2 FQGNSA. The DNA of the CDR3 is TGTGCCAGCAGCGGAAAGATGGCGGGAGAGGTTTTGGATACGCAGTATTTT. Protein: CASSGKMAGEVLDTQYF.

The chain has TRBV3-1 and TRBJ1-4; the D is unclear. The CDR3 length is 12 residues. Trimming cost V 1 base and J 10 bases, with 7 bases left between them. Germline loops: CDR1 LGHDT, CDR2 YNNKEL (reference sequence). The CDR3 loop reads CASSQGAGKLFF. The CDR3, as DNA: TGTGCCAGCAGCCAAGGAGCTGGAAAACTGTTTTTT. The whole variable domain, filled in from reference TRBV3-1 and TRBJ1-4, reads DTAVSQTPKYLVTQMGNDKSIKCEQNLGHDTMYWYKQDSKKFLKIMFSYNNKELIINETVPNRFSPKSPDKAHLNLHINSLELGDSAVYFCASSQGAGKLFFGSGTQLSVL.

The CDR3 loop reads CASSLTGLVYGYTF. CDR3 DNA: TGTGCCAGCAGTTTAACAGGGCTAGTCTATGGCTACACCTTC. The V and J genes are TRBV12-3 or TRBV12-4 and TRBJ1-2, with D perhaps matching TRBD1 (6 bases). V shed 2 bases and J shed 4 bases, with 11 bases lying between them. This CDR3 region has 14 residues.

For the CDR3, the DNA is TGTGCCAGCAGTTACTCGTACAGTAAAGGGGTGGCCGAGCAGTACTTC. Translated, it gives CASSYSYSKGVAEQYF. The chain uses TRBV6-5 and TRBJ2-7; perhaps TRBD1 as D (5 bases). This CDR3 has 16 amino acids. V was shortened by 0 bases and J by 6 bases, with 18 bases between the two germline ends. Germline loops: CDR1 MNHEY, CDR2 SVGAGI.

V is TRBV9 and J is TRBJ2-1, with a weak D call TRBD1 (6 bases). Germline V gives CDR1 SGDLS, CDR2 YYNGEE. Trimming pared 1 base from V and 6 bases from J, leaving 14 bases between. The CDR3 sequence is 15 residues long. CDR3 coding DNA: TGTGCCAGCAGCGTATCTCCGGACAGACTCAATGAGCAGTTCTTC. Translation gives CASSVSPDRLNEQFF.

The genes are TRBV24-1 and TRBJ1-1; D gene ambiguous. With 5 bases removed from V and 1 base from J, the gap between germline ends came to 7 bases. The length of the CDR3 is 13 residues. From germline, CDR1 is KGHDR and CDR2 SFDVKD. CDR3 loop: CATSAPPNTEAFF. The CDR3 coding sequence is TGTGCCACCAGTGCCCCCCCGAACACTGAAGCTTTCTTT.

V and J are TRBV30 and TRBJ1-1; D is perhaps TRBD1 (5 bases). CDR1 is GTSNPN and CDR2 is SVGIG in the germline V gene (reference sequence). With 4 bases removed from V and 0 bases from J, the gap between germline ends came to 15 bases. This CDR3 is 15 amino acids long. In DNA, the CDR3 is TGTGCCTGGACAGGGCCAGTGGGATTGAACACTGAAGCTTTCTTT. Translated: CAWTGPVGLNTEAFF.

V is TRBV5-5 and J is TRBJ2-2, with no clear D. This CDR3 region has 14 residues. V lost 0 bases and J 6 bases, leaving 9 bases between the germline ends. The germline CDR1 and CDR2 sequences are SGHKS and YYEKEE (reference sequence). CDR3 amino acids: CASSLVSYPGELFF. DNA for the CDR3: TGTGCCAGCAGCTTGGTTTCCTATCCCGGGGAGCTGTTTTTT.

V and J are TRBV7-9 and TRBJ2-5, with D possibly matching TRBD2 (5 bases). This CDR3 has 13 residues. Germline values: CDR1 SEHNR, CDR2 FQNEAQ (reference sequence). The V gene lost 5 bases and the J gene lost 5 bases, with 12 bases spanning the gap. Here the CDR3 reads CASSNSVGETQYF. As DNA, the CDR3 is TGTGCCAGCAGCAATAGCGTGGGGGAGACCCAGTACTTC.

This clonotype has only a few counts. V gene TRBV7-2 combines with J gene TRBJ2-1; the D is unclear. Looked up from germline, CDR1 is SGHTA and CDR2 is FQGNSA. The CDR3 covers 13 residues. The germline V and J ends were trimmed by 3 bases and 6 bases, with 9 bases remaining between them. CDR3 sequence: CASSLWLSNEQFF. CDR3 DNA sequence: TGTGCCAGCAGCTTGTGGCTGAGCAATGAGCAGTTCTTC.

The table lists this clonotype with a few counts. CDR3 sequence reads: CASSLSRGPTTPNYGYTF. The CDR3 DNA reads as TGTGCCAGCAGCCTAAGCCGGGGCCCGACGACTCCTAACTATGGCTACACCTTC. The V and J genes are TRBV4-2 and TRBJ1-2, with D tentatively TRBD1 (5 bases). The V and J ends lost 4 bases and 0 bases respectively, with 21 bases between them. Germline V gene data show CDR1 as LGHNA and CDR2 as YNFKEQ. The CDR3 extends over 18 amino acids.

The chain is built from TRBV12-3 or TRBV12-4 and TRBJ1-6; D remains unclear. Trimming shortened V by 5 bases and J by 5 bases, and 7 bases separated the two germline ends. CDR3 length equals 13 residues. As DNA, the CDR3 is TGTGCCAGCAGTACTCGACATAATTCACCCCTCCACTTT. Translating gives CASSTRHNSPLHF.

In this sample, this clonotype turned up a few times. The rearrangement links TRBV10-3 to TRBJ2-7; D remains ambiguous. From germline, CDR1 is ENHRY and CDR2 SYGVKD. V shed 3 bases and J shed 3 bases, with 15 bases lying between them. This CDR3 is 15 amino acids long. The CDR3 DNA reads TGTGCCATCAGTGAAAGAAACCCCGCAAGCTACGAGCAGTACTTC. As protein: CAISERNPASYEQYF.

This CDR3 reads CASNQGYRGPASYNEQFF. CDR3 coding DNA: TGTGCCAGCAACCAAGGGTATCGGGGGCCCGCCTCCTACAATGAGCAGTTCTTC. The rearrangement uses TRBV11-2 and TRBJ2-1; D tentatively fits TRBD1 or TRBD2 (6 bases each). Trimming shortened V by 7 bases and J by 0 bases, and 22 bases separated the two germline ends. The CDR3 contains 18 residues. The germline gives CDR1 SGHAT, CDR2 FQNNGV.

CDR3 amino acids: CASKGPAGAGELFF. CDR3 nucleotide sequence: TGTGCCAGCAAGGGACCAGCCGGAGCCGGGGAGCTGTTTTTT. This rearrangement joins TRBV9 to TRBJ2-2, with D perhaps given as TRBD1 or TRBD2 (5 bases each). The germline V gene encodes CDR1 SGDLS and CDR2 YYNGEE. The ends were cut back, 6 bases at V and 6 bases at J, with 15 bases in the middle. The CDR3 is 14 amino acids.

This sequence joins TRBV7-3 and TRBJ2-3; 7 bases fit TRBD2. CDR1 and CDR2 from the germline V gene are SGHTA and FQGTGA. V shed 5 bases, J shed 3 bases, and the junction held 8 bases outside the gene matches. CDR3 length equals 15 residues. For the CDR3, the DNA is TGTGCCAGCAGCCCCCGGGAAGCGGGGACAGATACGCAGTATTTT. This gives the protein CASSPREAGTDTQYF.